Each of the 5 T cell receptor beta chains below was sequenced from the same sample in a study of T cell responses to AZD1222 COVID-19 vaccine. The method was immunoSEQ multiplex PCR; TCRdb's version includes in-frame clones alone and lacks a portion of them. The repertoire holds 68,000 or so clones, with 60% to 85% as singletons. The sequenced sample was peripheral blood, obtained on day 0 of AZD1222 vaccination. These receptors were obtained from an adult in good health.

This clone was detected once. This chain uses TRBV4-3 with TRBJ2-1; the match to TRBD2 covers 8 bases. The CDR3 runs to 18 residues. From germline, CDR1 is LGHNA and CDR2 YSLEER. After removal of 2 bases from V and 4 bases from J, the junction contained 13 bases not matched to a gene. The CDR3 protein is CASSQKTPLAGGYNEQFF. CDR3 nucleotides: TGCGCCAGCAGCCAAAAGACCCCGTTGGCGGGGGGTTACAATGAGCAGTTCTTC.

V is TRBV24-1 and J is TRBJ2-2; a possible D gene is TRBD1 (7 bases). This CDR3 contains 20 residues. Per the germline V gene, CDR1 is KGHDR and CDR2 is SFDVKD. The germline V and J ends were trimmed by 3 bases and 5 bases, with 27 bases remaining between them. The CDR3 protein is CATSDTRRAWQGVGTGELFF. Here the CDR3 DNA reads TGTGCCACCAGTGATACGAGGAGGGCGTGGCAGGGGGTAGGGACCGGGGAGCTGTTTTTT.

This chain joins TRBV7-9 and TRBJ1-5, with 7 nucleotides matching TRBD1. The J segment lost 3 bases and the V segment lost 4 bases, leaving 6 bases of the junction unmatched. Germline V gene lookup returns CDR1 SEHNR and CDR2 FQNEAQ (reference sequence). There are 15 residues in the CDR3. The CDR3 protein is CASSSDRVNNQPQHF. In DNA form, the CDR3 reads TGTGCCAGCAGCTCCGACAGGGTCAACAATCAGCCCCAGCATTTT.

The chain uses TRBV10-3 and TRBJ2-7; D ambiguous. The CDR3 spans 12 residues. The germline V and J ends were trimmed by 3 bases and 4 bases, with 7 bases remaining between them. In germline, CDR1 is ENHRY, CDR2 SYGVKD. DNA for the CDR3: TGTGCCATCAGTGATACGACTTACGAGCAGTACTTC. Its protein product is CAISDTTYEQYF.

CDR3 region: CAISDVRGGIGNYEQYF. The CDR3 nucleotides are TGTGCCATCAGTGATGTACGGGGAGGGATTGGAAACTACGAGCAGTACTTC. This chain links TRBV10-3 with TRBJ2-7; the match to TRBD2 covers 7 bases. After removal of 3 bases from V and 3 bases from J, the junction contained 14 bases not matched to a gene. The CDR3 totals 17 residues. The germline CDR1 and CDR2 sequences are ENHRY and SYGVKD.